A selection of T cell receptor beta chains follows, all from one sample in a study of immune heterogeneity within non-small cell lung tumors. A single record per CDR3 protein comes from TCRdb applying MiXCR to the multiplex PCR reads. The table has 20,000 to 25,000 distinct CDR3 sequences, 27% seen once. Material for sequencing was lung tumor tissue. The receptors were gathered from a middle-aged man with non-small cell lung cancer. The CDR3 runs from the conserved cysteine through the conserved F or W. Fields, in order: D gene, clone size, V gene, J gene, CDR3 protein, CDR3 DNA. D genes are given only for firm matches. A clone size is listed for some rows: how often the clone was seen (once, few, many), or a class if it is expanded.

d_call: TRBD1; clone_size: .; v_call: TRBV5-6; j_call: TRBJ1-6; cdr3_aa: CASSLGQGGINSPLHF; cdr3_nt: TGTGCCAGCAGCTTGGGACAGGGAGGTATAAATTCACCCCTCCACTTT
d_call: TRBD1; clone_size: medium-sized; v_call: TRBV19; j_call: TRBJ1-1; cdr3_aa: CASSRQGVTPEAFF; cdr3_nt: TGTGCCAGTAGTAGACAGGGGGTCACCCCTGAAGCTTTCTTT
d_call: TRBD1; clone_size: medium-sized; v_call: TRBV30; j_call: TRBJ1-2; cdr3_aa: CAWSVGQGRSYGYTF; cdr3_nt: TGTGCCTGGAGTGTCGGACAGGGTCGCAGCTATGGCTACACCTTC
d_call: TRBD2; clone_size: medium-sized; v_call: TRBV28; j_call: TRBJ2-5; cdr3_aa: CASSSAGLAGTLGETQYF; cdr3_nt: TGTGCCAGCAGTTCCGCGGGACTAGCGGGAACCCTCGGGGAGACCCAGTACTTC
d_call: TRBD1; clone_size: .; v_call: TRBV29-1; j_call: TRBJ2-2; cdr3_aa: CSADRANTGELFF; cdr3_nt: TGCAGCGCGGACAGGGCGAACACCGGGGAGCTGTTTTTT
d_call: .; clone_size: .; v_call: TRBV4-1; j_call: TRBJ1-1; cdr3_aa: CASSAQGQSAEAFF; cdr3_nt: TGCGCCAGCAGCGCGCAAGGACAGAGTGCTGAAGCTTTCTTT
d_call: TRBD2; clone_size: .; v_call: TRBV7-2; j_call: TRBJ2-5; cdr3_aa: CASSLRGLAERETQYF; cdr3_nt: TGTGCCAGCAGCTTAAGGGGACTAGCGGAGCGGGAGACCCAGTACTTC
d_call: .; clone_size: few; v_call: TRBV6-1; j_call: TRBJ2-5; cdr3_aa: CASSSPRDRETQYF; cdr3_nt: TGTGCCAGCAGTTCACCCCGGGATCGAGAGACCCAGTACTTC
d_call: .; clone_size: .; v_call: TRBV19; j_call: TRBJ2-1; cdr3_aa: CASSIGGPHPHNEQFF; cdr3_nt: TGTGCCAGTAGTATAGGCGGGCCCCACCCCCACAATGAGCAGTTCTTC
d_call: .; clone_size: medium-sized; v_call: TRBV12-3/TRBV12-4; j_call: TRBJ2-7; cdr3_aa: CASRLGGRGYEQYF; cdr3_nt: TGTGCCAGCAGACTCGGTGGGAGGGGGTACGAGCAGTACTTC
d_call: .; clone_size: many; v_call: TRBV19; j_call: TRBJ1-5; cdr3_aa: CAISKGQGNQPQHF; cdr3_nt: TGTGCCATCTCCAAGGGCCAGGGCAATCAGCCCCAGCATTTT
d_call: TRBD1; clone_size: many; v_call: TRBV2; j_call: TRBJ1-1; cdr3_aa: CASNPRRGGGKGAFF; cdr3_nt: TGTGCCAGCAATCCGAGGAGGGGAGGGGGCAAGGGAGCTTTCTTT
d_call: .; clone_size: medium-sized; v_call: TRBV2; j_call: TRBJ1-5; cdr3_aa: CASHLEGVDQPQHF; cdr3_nt: TGTGCCAGCCACCTGGAGGGAGTAGATCAGCCCCAGCATTTT
d_call: .; clone_size: many; v_call: TRBV19; j_call: TRBJ1-1; cdr3_aa: CASSRTENTEAFF; cdr3_nt: TGTGCCAGTAGTAGGACAGAGAACACTGAAGCTTTCTTT
d_call: .; clone_size: medium-sized; v_call: TRBV4-2; j_call: TRBJ1-3; cdr3_aa: CASSQDRVGTGNTIYF; cdr3_nt: TGTGCCAGCAGCCAAGATCGGGTGGGGACTGGAAACACCATATATTTT
d_call: .; clone_size: many; v_call: TRBV10-3; j_call: TRBJ2-3; cdr3_aa: CAISDDSRTDTQYF; cdr3_nt: TGTGCCATCAGTGATGACAGTAGGACAGATACGCAGTATTTT
d_call: .; clone_size: few; v_call: TRBV7-8; j_call: TRBJ1-1; cdr3_aa: CASSLRVLGAGYSEAFF; cdr3_nt: TGTGCCAGCAGCCTTAGAGTATTGGGGGCAGGTTACTCTGAAGCTTTCTTT
d_call: .; clone_size: many; v_call: TRBV19; j_call: TRBJ1-2; cdr3_aa: CASSGGTYGYTF; cdr3_nt: TGTGCCAGTAGCGGGGGGACCTATGGCTACACCTTC
d_call: TRBD1; clone_size: .; v_call: TRBV2; j_call: TRBJ2-5; cdr3_aa: CTSSEWRQGGETQYF; cdr3_nt: TGTACCAGCAGTGAATGGAGACAGGGTGGGGAGACCCAGTACTTC
d_call: .; clone_size: .; v_call: TRBV18; j_call: TRBJ2-1; cdr3_aa: CASSKANRDNEQFF; cdr3_nt: TGTGCCAGCTCTAAAGCAAACCGGGACAATGAGCAGTTCTTC
d_call: .; clone_size: medium-sized; v_call: TRBV6-1; j_call: TRBJ2-7; cdr3_aa: CASSGRDEQYF; cdr3_nt: TGTGCCAGCAGTGGCCGGGACGAGCAGTACTTC
d_call: TRBD2; clone_size: .; v_call: TRBV11-3; j_call: TRBJ2-1; cdr3_aa: CASNPLAGGLNEQFF; cdr3_nt: TGTGCCAGCAACCCGCTAGCGGGAGGTCTCAATGAGCAGTTCTTC
d_call: TRBD2; clone_size: .; v_call: TRBV7-9; j_call: TRBJ2-7; cdr3_aa: CASSLALGGSYEQYF; cdr3_nt: TGTGCCAGCAGCTTAGCGCTGGGCGGGAGCTACGAGCAGTACTTC
d_call: TRBD2; clone_size: medium-sized; v_call: TRBV20-1; j_call: TRBJ2-3; cdr3_aa: CSAREFAGGADTQYF; cdr3_nt: TGCAGTGCTAGAGAATTTGCGGGAGGGGCGGATACGCAGTATTTT
d_call: .; clone_size: few; v_call: TRBV5-1; j_call: TRBJ2-1; cdr3_aa: CASSLGQAYNEQFF; cdr3_nt: TGCGCCAGCAGCTTGGGACAGGCCTACAATGAGCAGTTCTTC
d_call: TRBD1; clone_size: once; v_call: TRBV30; j_call: TRBJ2-5; cdr3_aa: CAWDTGVSETQYF; cdr3_nt: TGTGCCTGGGATACAGGGGTGAGTGAGACCCAGTACTTC
d_call: .; clone_size: many; v_call: TRBV6-5; j_call: TRBJ1-5; cdr3_aa: CASSYSTAPQHF; cdr3_nt: TGTGCCAGCAGTTACTCCACGGCTCCCCAGCATTTT
d_call: TRBD1; clone_size: many; v_call: TRBV27; j_call: TRBJ1-2; cdr3_aa: CASSPMDRGVGYTF; cdr3_nt: TGTGCCAGCAGTCCCATGGACAGGGGAGTAGGCTACACCTTC
d_call: TRBD1; clone_size: few; v_call: TRBV2; j_call: TRBJ2-1; cdr3_aa: CASSEPRASTGSEQFF; cdr3_nt: TGTGCCAGCAGTGAACCCAGAGCCTCGACAGGGAGCGAGCAGTTCTTC
d_call: TRBD1; clone_size: .; v_call: TRBV5-6; j_call: TRBJ2-2; cdr3_aa: CASSLFGDRVTGELFF; cdr3_nt: TGTGCCAGCAGCTTGTTCGGAGACAGGGTCACCGGGGAGCTGTTTTTT
d_call: .; clone_size: many; v_call: TRBV6-1; j_call: TRBJ1-1; cdr3_aa: CASRGVNTEAFF; cdr3_nt: TGTGCCAGCAGAGGTGTGAACACTGAAGCTTTCTTT
d_call: .; clone_size: few; v_call: TRBV4-3; j_call: TRBJ1-5; cdr3_aa: CASSQDRASLQPQHF; cdr3_nt: TGCGCCAGCAGCCAAGACAGGGCGTCTCTTCAGCCCCAGCATTTT
d_call: .; clone_size: few; v_call: TRBV10-3; j_call: TRBJ1-6; cdr3_aa: CAISESVGGKDNSPLHF; cdr3_nt: TGTGCCATCAGTGAGTCTGTGGGGGGCAAGGACAATTCACCCCTCCACTTT